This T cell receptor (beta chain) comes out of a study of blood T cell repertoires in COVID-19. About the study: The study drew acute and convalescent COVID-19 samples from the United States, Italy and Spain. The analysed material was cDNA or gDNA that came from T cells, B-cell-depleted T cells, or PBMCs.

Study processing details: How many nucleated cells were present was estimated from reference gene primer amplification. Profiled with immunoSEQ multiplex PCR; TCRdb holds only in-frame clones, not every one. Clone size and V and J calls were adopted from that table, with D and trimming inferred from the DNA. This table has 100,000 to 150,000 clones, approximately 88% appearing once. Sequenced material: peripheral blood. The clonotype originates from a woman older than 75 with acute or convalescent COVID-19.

Written as DNA, the CDR3 is TGCGCCAGCACGGGGTCGGACACTGAAGCTTTCTTT. Translated: CASTGSDTEAFF. The V and J genes are TRBV10-2 and TRBJ1-1; no clear D gene. Between the trimmed V and J ends, which lost 7 bases and 3 bases, there was a span of 9 bases. This CDR3 spans 12 amino acids. Germline V gene sequence: CDR1 WSHSY, CDR2 SAAADI.